The rows below give T cell receptor beta chains drawn from one sample of a study of blood T cell repertoires in COVID-19. Sequenced by immunoSEQ multiplex PCR; TCRdb stores in-frame clones only, minus some. Of hundreds of thousands of clones listed, around nine tenths are singletons. The sequencing input was PBMCs or T cells enriched from blood (not recorded which). Receptors were obtained from a woman in her 30s who had recovered from COVID-19. Both conserved end residues are trimmed from each CDR3.

J gene: TRBJ2-7
CDR3 length: 14
V gene: TRBV11-2
CDR3 protein: ASSSTRDRGFVKQY

J gene: TRBJ1-1
CDR3 length: 13
V gene: TRBV6-6
CDR3 protein: ASSYRAGGNTEAF

J gene: TRBJ2-1
CDR3 length: 13
V gene: TRBV5-4
CDR3 protein: ASSRLAGEVNEQF

J gene: TRBJ2-2
CDR3 length: 14
V gene: TRBV5-1
CDR3 protein: ASSSRTSVGTGELF

J gene: TRBJ1-3
CDR3 length: 13
V gene: TRBV5-1
CDR3 protein: ASSLNSGSGNTIY

J gene: TRBJ1-1
CDR3 length: 11
V gene: TRBV28
CDR3 protein: ASIFAGNTEAF

J gene: TRBJ2-7
CDR3 length: 13
V gene: TRBV21-1
CDR3 protein: ASSNRVRTPYEQY

J gene: TRBJ1-4
CDR3 length: 15
V gene: TRBV4-1
CDR3 protein: ASSLHKTGQGFEKLF

J gene: TRBJ2-7
CDR3 length: 15
V gene: TRBV27
CDR3 protein: ASSLGLAGGSTYEQY

J gene: TRBJ2-7
CDR3 length: 10
V gene: TRBV7-9
CDR3 protein: ASSSIPYEQY

J gene: TRBJ1-2
CDR3 length: 12
V gene: TRBV3-1/TRBV3-2
CDR3 protein: ASSVGQGSLGYT

J gene: TRBJ1-5
CDR3 length: 13
V gene: TRBV5-6
CDR3 protein: ASSLGWGGNQPQH

J gene: TRBJ2-1
CDR3 length: 16
V gene: TRBV20-1
CDR3 protein: SASWWLAGGSSYNEQF

J gene: TRBJ2-7
CDR3 length: 12
V gene: TRBV7-9
CDR3 protein: ASSPGTRIYEQY

J gene: TRBJ2-5
CDR3 length: 14
V gene: TRBV21-1
CDR3 protein: ASTIGAGIKQETQY

J gene: TRBJ2-1
CDR3 length: 14
V gene: TRBV4-1
CDR3 protein: ASSPRALAEYNEQF

J gene: TRBJ2-7
CDR3 length: 13
V gene: TRBV6-5
CDR3 protein: ASSYLSTPRYEQY

J gene: TRBJ2-2
CDR3 length: 15
V gene: TRBV2
CDR3 protein: ASRLHSTGENTGELF

J gene: TRBJ1-5
CDR3 length: 13
V gene: TRBV2
CDR3 protein: ASSEQGLPHQPQH

J gene: TRBJ1-1
CDR3 length: 13
V gene: TRBV5-1
CDR3 protein: ASSFIQGANTEAF

J gene: TRBJ1-5
CDR3 length: 14
V gene: TRBV19
CDR3 protein: AIGAGQGVDNQPQH

J gene: TRBJ2-3
CDR3 length: 11
V gene: TRBV27
CDR3 protein: ASRPTSTDTQY

J gene: TRBJ2-1
CDR3 length: 12
V gene: TRBV7-3
CDR3 protein: ASSSTSGGNEQF

J gene: TRBJ2-5
CDR3 length: 11
V gene: TRBV30
CDR3 protein: AWSVDRKETQY

J gene: TRBJ2-1
CDR3 length: 10
V gene: TRBV15
CDR3 protein: ATQGLHNEQF

J gene: TRBJ1-4
CDR3 length: 12
V gene: TRBV7-2
CDR3 protein: ASSSQEGSEKLF

J gene: TRBJ1-6
CDR3 length: 13
V gene: TRBV9
CDR3 protein: ASSARDRSNSPLH

J gene: TRBJ2-1
CDR3 length: 13
V gene: TRBV18
CDR3 protein: ASSPRDLRGNEQF

J gene: TRBJ1-1
CDR3 length: 10
V gene: TRBV30
CDR3 protein: AWETANTEAF

J gene: TRBJ1-6
CDR3 length: 12
V gene: TRBV6-4
CDR3 protein: ASSGTGRFSPLH

J gene: TRBJ1-2
CDR3 length: 15
V gene: TRBV7-2
CDR3 protein: ASSLGQNVQGFHGYT

J gene: TRBJ2-1
CDR3 length: 11
V gene: TRBV2
CDR3 protein: ASTNELYNEQF

J gene: TRBJ2-1
CDR3 length: 10
V gene: TRBV11-2
CDR3 protein: ASSSPPGEQF

J gene: TRBJ1-2
CDR3 length: 10
V gene: TRBV29-1
CDR3 protein: SVADRGYGYT

J gene: TRBJ2-3
CDR3 length: 12
V gene: TRBV7-2
CDR3 protein: ASSPSGGMDTQY

J gene: TRBJ2-7
CDR3 length: 13
V gene: TRBV5-1
CDR3 protein: ASSLELTSFRIQY

J gene: TRBJ1-2
CDR3 length: 11
V gene: TRBV7-2
CDR3 protein: ASSLQVVYGYT

J gene: TRBJ1-2
CDR3 length: 10
V gene: TRBV24-1
CDR3 protein: ATAEGAVGYT

J gene: TRBJ2-3
CDR3 length: 13
V gene: TRBV5-1
CDR3 protein: ASSLKGFDTDTQY

J gene: TRBJ1-2
CDR3 length: 13
V gene: TRBV25-1
CDR3 protein: ASSPRDRVGYGYT

J gene: TRBJ1-4
CDR3 length: 13
V gene: TRBV6-5
CDR3 protein: ASSYTQGPNEKLF

J gene: TRBJ1-1
CDR3 length: 11
V gene: TRBV3-1/TRBV3-2
CDR3 protein: ASSQASGGEAF

J gene: TRBJ1-2
CDR3 length: 13
V gene: TRBV29-1
CDR3 protein: SVEGGGRALRGYT

J gene: TRBJ2-5
CDR3 length: 12
V gene: TRBV27
CDR3 protein: ASSLIGKRETQY

J gene: TRBJ2-7
CDR3 length: 10
V gene: TRBV10-3
CDR3 protein: ATVAGGSEQY

J gene: TRBJ2-3
CDR3 length: 16
V gene: TRBV9
CDR3 protein: ASSVVDTTSVDTDTQY

J gene: TRBJ1-1
CDR3 length: 11
V gene: TRBV6-5
CDR3 protein: ASNAHRVTEAF

J gene: TRBJ1-2
CDR3 length: 12
V gene: TRBV2
CDR3 protein: ASAGGRANYGYT

J gene: TRBJ2-5
CDR3 length: 13
V gene: TRBV7-8
CDR3 protein: ASSRQDRLAETQY

J gene: TRBJ2-5
CDR3 length: 13
V gene: TRBV7-2
CDR3 protein: ASSLVGQGKVTQY

J gene: TRBJ2-3
CDR3 length: 15
V gene: TRBV19
CDR3 protein: ASSSARAGEITDTQY

J gene: TRBJ2-7
CDR3 length: 13
V gene: TRBV23-1
CDR3 protein: ASSQSLAVRYEQY

J gene: TRBJ1-1
CDR3 length: 12
V gene: TRBV7-9
CDR3 protein: ASSLVPGDTEAF